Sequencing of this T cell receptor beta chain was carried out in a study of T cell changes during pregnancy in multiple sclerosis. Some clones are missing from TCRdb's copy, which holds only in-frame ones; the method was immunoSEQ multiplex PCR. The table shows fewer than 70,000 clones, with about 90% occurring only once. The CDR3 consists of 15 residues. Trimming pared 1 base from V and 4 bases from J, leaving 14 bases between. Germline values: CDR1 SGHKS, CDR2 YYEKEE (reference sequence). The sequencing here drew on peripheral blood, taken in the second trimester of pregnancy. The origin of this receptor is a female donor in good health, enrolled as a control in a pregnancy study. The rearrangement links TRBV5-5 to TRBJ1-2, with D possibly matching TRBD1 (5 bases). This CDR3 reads CASSLKATGGYGYTF. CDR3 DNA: TGTGCCAGCAGCTTGAAGGCTACCGGGGGCTATGGCTACACCTTC.